Detailed here is one T cell receptor beta chain. The data originate from a study of regulatory T cells in long-lasting Graves disease. Time point meaning: newly diagnosed GD, antithyroid drugs for less than 3 months. With RNA extracted from PBMCs as input, the TCR library was made. With iRepertoire HTBI primers and Arm-PCR of CDR3 regions, TCR beta libraries were built. TCRdb called the multiplex PCR reads again in MiXCR, with one record for every CDR3 protein. The sample carries 350,000 to 550,000 distinct CDR3 sequences, about a sixth recorded once. Germline lookup yields CDR1 MDHEN and CDR2 SYDVKM. V trimming: 5 bases; J trimming: 4 bases; junction bases outside the gene matches: 5. This CDR3 region has 15 residues. The same sample was also studied in work on T cells in Graves' hyperthyroidism and ophthalmopathy. That study reports: Uncontrolled infection, other autoimmune disease, pregnancy or lactation disqualified patients from enrolment.

The receptor was isolated from a woman between 18 and 30 years old with Graves disease. The sequencing here drew on peripheral blood mononuclear cells (PBMCs), taken at new diagnosis, from a patient treated with antithyroid drugs. The chain carries TRBV28 and TRBJ2-7; 13 bases match TRBD2. The CDR3 sequence: CASSRGTSGKYEQYF. CDR3 DNA sequence: TGTGCCAGCAGTCGCGGGACTAGCGGGAAATACGAGCAGTACTTC.